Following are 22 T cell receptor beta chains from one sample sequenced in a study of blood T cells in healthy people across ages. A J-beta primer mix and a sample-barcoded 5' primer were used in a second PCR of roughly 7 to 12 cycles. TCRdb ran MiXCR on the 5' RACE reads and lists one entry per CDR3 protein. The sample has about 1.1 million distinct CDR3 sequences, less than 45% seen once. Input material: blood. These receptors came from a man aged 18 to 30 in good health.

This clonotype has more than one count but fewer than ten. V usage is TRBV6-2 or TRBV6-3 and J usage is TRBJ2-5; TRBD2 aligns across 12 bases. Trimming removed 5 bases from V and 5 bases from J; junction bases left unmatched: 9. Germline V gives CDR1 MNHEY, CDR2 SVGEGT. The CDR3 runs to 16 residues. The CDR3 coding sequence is TGTGCCAGCAGTCCCCGGACTAGCGGGGTAATCGAGACCCAGTACTTC. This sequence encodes CASSPRTSGVIETQYF.

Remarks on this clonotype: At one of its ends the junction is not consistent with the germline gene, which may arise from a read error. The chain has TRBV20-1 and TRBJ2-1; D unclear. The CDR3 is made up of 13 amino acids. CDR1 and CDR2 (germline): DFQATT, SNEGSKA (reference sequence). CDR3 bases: TGCAGTGCTAGGAGTCGCTCCCACAATGAGCAGTTCTTC. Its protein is CSARSRSHNEQFF.

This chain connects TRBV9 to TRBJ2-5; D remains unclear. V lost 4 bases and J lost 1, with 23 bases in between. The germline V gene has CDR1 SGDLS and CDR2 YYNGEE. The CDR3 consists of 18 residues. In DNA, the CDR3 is TGTGCCAGCAGCCCGTCCCCCCCTGGAACAGCCGTCCAAGAGACCCAGTACTTC. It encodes CASSPSPPGTAVQETQYF.

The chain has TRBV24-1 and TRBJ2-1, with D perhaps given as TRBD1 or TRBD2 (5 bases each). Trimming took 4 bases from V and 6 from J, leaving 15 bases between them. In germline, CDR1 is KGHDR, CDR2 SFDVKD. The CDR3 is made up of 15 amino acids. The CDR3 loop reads CATSDPGTSINEQFF. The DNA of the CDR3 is TGTGCCACCAGTGACCCCGGGACGTCAATCAATGAGCAGTTCTTC.

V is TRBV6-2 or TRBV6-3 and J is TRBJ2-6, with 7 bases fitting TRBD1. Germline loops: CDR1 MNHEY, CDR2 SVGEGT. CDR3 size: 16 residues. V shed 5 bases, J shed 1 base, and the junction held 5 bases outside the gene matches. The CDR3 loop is CASSLPTGSGANVLTF. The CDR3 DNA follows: TGTGCCAGCAGTCTGCCGACAGGGTCTGGGGCCAACGTCCTGACTTTC.

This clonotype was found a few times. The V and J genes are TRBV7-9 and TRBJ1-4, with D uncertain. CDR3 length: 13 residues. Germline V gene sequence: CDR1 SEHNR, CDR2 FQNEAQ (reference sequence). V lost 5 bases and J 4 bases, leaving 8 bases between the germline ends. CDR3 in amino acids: CASSHDLNEKLFF. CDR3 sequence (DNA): TGTGCCAGCAGCCATGACCTTAATGAAAAACTGTTTTTT. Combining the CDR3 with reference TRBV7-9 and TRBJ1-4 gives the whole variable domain DTGVSQNPRHKITKRGQNVTFRCDPISEHNRLYWYRQTLGQGPEFLTYFQNEAQLEKSRLLSDRFSAERPKGSFSTLEIQRTEQGDSAMYLCASSHDLNEKLFFGSGTQLSVL.

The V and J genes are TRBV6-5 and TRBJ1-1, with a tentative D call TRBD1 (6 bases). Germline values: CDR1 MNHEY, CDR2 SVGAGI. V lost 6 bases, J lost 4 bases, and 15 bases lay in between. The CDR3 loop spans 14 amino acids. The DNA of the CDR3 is TGTGCCAGCAGCCCCGGGGGGCTGGTCACTGAAGCTTTCTTT. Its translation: CASSPGGLVTEAFF.

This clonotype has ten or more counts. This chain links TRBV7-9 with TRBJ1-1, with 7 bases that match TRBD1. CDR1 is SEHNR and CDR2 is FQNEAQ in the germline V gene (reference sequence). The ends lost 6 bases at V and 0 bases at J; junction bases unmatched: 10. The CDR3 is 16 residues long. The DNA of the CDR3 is TGTGCCAGCAGGATCACAGGGGTGAGCTTGAACACTGAAGCTTTCTTT. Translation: CASRITGVSLNTEAFF.

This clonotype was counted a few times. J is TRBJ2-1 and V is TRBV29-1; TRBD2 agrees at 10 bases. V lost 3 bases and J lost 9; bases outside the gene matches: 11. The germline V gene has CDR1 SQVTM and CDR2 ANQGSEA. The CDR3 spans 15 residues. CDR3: CSVDALAGRLSEQFF. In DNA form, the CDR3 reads TGCAGCGTTGATGCACTAGCGGGGCGTCTGAGTGAGCAGTTCTTC.

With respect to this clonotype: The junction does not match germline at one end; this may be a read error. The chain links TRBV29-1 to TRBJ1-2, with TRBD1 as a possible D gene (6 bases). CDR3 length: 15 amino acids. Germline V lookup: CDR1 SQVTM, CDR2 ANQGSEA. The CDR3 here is CSVPSGGGINYGHTF. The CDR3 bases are TGCAGCGTTCCTTCAGGAGGGGGGATTAACTATGGCCACACCTTC.

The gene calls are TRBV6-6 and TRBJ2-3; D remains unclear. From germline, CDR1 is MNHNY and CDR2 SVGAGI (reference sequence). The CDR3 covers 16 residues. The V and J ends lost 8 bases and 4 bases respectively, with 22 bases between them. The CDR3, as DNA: TGTGCCAGCTTTGCCTCCGTCCCATCCGGGTCAGATACGCAGTATTTT. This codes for CASFASVPSGSDTQYF.

The DNA for the CDR3 is TGCAGTGCGGCAGGACAGGGCCGTTCGGAAGCTTTCTTT. This gives the protein CSAAGQGRSEAFF. This chain connects TRBV20-1 to TRBJ1-1; 8 nucleotides align to TRBD1. The CDR3 has 13 amino acids. The V segment lost 6 bases and the J segment 8 bases; nucleotides outside the gene matches: 11. The germline V gene has CDR1 DFQATT and CDR2 SNEGSKA (reference sequence).

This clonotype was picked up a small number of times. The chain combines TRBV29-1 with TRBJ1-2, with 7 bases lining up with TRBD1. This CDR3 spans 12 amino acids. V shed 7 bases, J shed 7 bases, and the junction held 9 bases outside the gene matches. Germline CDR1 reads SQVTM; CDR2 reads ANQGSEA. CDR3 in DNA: TGCAGCGCCCGACAGGGAAGTGGTGGCTACACCTTC. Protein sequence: CSARQGSGGYTF. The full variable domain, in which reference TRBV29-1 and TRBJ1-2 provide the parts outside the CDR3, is SAVISQKPSRDICQRGTSLTIQCQVDSQVTMMFWYRQQPGQSLTLIATANQGSEATYESGFVIDKFPISRPNLTFSTLTVSNMSPEDSSIYLCSARQGSGGYTFGSGTRLTVV.

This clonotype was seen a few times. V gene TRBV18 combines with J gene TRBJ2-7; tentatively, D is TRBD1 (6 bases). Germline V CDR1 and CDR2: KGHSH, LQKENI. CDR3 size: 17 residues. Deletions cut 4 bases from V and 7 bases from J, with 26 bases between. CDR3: CASSLESGTYRGHEQYF. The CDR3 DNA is TGTGCCAGCTCACTGGAGTCCGGGACATATAGAGGGCATGAGCAGTACTTC. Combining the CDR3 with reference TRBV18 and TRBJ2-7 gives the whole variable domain NAGVMQNPRHLVRRRGQEARLRCSPMKGHSHVYWYRQLPEEGLKFMVYLQKENIIDESGMPKERFSAEFPKEGPSILRIQQVVRGDSAAYFCASSLESGTYRGHEQYFGPGTRLTVT.

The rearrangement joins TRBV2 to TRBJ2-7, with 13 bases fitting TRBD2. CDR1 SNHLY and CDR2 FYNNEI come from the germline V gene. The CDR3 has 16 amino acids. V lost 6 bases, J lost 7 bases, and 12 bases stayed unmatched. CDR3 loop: CASRGEGLAGFGEQYF. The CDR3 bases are TGTGCCAGCAGGGGGGAGGGACTAGCGGGGTTCGGTGAGCAGTACTTC.

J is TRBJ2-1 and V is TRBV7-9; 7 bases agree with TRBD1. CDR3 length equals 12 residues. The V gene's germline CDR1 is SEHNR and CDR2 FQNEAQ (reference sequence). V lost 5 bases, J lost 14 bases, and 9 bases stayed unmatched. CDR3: CASSPGRDREFF. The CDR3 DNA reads TGTGCCAGCAGCCCTGGCAGGGACAGAGAGTTCTTC.

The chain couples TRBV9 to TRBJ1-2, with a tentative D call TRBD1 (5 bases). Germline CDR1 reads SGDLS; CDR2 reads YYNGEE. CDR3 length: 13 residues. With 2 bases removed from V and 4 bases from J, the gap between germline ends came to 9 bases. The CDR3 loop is CASSVAGRYGYTF. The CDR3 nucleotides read TGTGCCAGCAGCGTGGCAGGGCGCTATGGCTACACCTTC.

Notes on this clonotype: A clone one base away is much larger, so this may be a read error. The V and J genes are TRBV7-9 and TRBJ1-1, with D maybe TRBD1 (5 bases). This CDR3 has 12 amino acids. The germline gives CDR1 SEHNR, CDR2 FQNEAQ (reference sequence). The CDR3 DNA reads TGTGCCAGCAACTTAGACAGCACTGAAGCTTTCTTT. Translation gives CASNLDSTEAFF.

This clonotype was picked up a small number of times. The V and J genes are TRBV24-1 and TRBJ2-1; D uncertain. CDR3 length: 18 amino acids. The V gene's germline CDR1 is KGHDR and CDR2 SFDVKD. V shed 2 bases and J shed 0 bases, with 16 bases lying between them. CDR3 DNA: TGTGCCACCAGTGATTCTACTACTCCCCACAGCTCCTACAATGAGCAGTTCTTC. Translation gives CATSDSTTPHSSYNEQFF.

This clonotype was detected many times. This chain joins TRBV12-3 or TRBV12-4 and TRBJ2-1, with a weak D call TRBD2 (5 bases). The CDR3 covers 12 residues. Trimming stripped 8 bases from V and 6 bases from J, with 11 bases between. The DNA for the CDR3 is TGTGCCAGCGGGAGACCAACCAATGAGCAGTTCTTC. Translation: CASGRPTNEQFF.

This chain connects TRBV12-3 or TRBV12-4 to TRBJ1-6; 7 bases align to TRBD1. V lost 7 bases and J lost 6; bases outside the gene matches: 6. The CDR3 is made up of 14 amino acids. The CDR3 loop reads CASTKTGFNSPLHF. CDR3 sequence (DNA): TGTGCCAGCACTAAGACAGGGTTTAATTCACCCCTCCACTTT.

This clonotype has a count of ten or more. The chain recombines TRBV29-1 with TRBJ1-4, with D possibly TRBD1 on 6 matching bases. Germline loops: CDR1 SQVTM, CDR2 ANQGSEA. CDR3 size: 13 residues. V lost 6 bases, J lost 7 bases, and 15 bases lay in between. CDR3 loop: CSVQQGYGEKLFF. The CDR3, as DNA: TGCAGCGTGCAACAGGGCTACGGTGAAAAACTGTTTTTT.